One and the same sample provided the 15 T cell receptor beta chains below, sequenced in a study of blood T cell repertoires in COVID-19. The assay was immunoSEQ multiplex PCR, and TCRdb's table has in-frame clones only and misses some. The table includes fewer than 130,000 clones, 72% detected once. Specimen: peripheral blood. The receptors were gathered from a woman aged 60-70 years with acute or convalescent COVID-19.

This sequence joins TRBV19 and TRBJ1-2; 7 bases are a match to TRBD1. CDR3 length: 14 amino acids. With V trimmed by 4 bases and J by 2 bases, 4 bases remained unmatched. Per germline, CDR1 LNHDA and CDR2 SQIVND (reference sequence). CDR3: CASSRGQSNYGYTF. The DNA of the CDR3 is TGTGCCAGTAGTAGGGGACAGAGCAACTATGGCTACACCTTC.

V and J are TRBV9 and TRBJ2-2; possibly TRBD1 for D (5 bases). V gave up 0 bases and J gave up 7 bases, with 10 bases separating them. Germline V gene data show CDR1 as SGDLS and CDR2 as YYNGEE. This CDR3 has 14 amino acids. CDR3 nucleotide sequence: TGTGCCAGCAGCGTAGGGTCAGGACACGGGGAGCTGTTTTTT. Translating it yields CASSVGSGHGELFF.

On this clone: A junction end diverges from the germline sequence, so it may reflect a read error. The chain recombines TRBV7-6 with TRBJ2-1; 10 bases align to TRBD2. The CDR3 extends over 15 amino acids. CDR1 and CDR2 (germline): SGHVS, FNYEAQ. CDR3 DNA: TGTGCCAGCAGTTTAGCGGGGGGTCGATACAATGAGCAGTTCTTC. Protein: CASSLAGGRYNEQFF.

V and J are TRBV30 and TRBJ1-1; D ambiguous. The CDR3 is 14 amino acids. Germline values: CDR1 GTSNPN, CDR2 SVGIG (reference sequence). Trimming removed 2 bases at V and 5 bases at J, with 15 bases between. The DNA of the CDR3 is TGTGCCTGGAGTACTCCGGGGTTTACAACTGAAGCTTTCTTT. This encodes CAWSTPGFTTEAFF.

V and J are TRBV6-1 and TRBJ1-5; the match to TRBD1 covers 7 bases. The CDR3 runs to 16 residues. Germline-derived CDR1 and CDR2 are MNHNS and SASEGT. The V and J ends lost 3 bases and 5 bases, in that order; junction bases with no gene match: 10. The DNA of the CDR3 is TGTGCCAGCAGTGACCGACAGGGCCAGGGGTATCAGCCCCAGCATTTT. It yields the protein CASSDRQGQGYQPQHF.

The chain has TRBV6-5 and TRBJ1-5; TRBD1 matches 8 bases. Looked up from germline, CDR1 is MNHEY and CDR2 is SVGAGI. CDR3 size: 13 residues. J was trimmed by 7 bases and V by 6 bases; bases with no gene match: 5. CDR3 protein: CASRVTGGQPQHF. DNA of the CDR3: TGTGCCAGCAGAGTAACAGGGGGACAGCCCCAGCATTTT.

This clone turned up a few times. The CDR3, as DNA: TGTGCCAGCAGTGAAAACAGAGGGGAGCTGTTTTTT. Translated: CASSENRGELFF. The chain combines TRBV6-1 with TRBJ2-2; D call uncertain. This CDR3 has 12 amino acids. Trimming left V 2 bases short and J 8 bases short, with 6 bases between. Germline V lookup: CDR1 MNHNS, CDR2 SASEGT.

The chain joins TRBV5-1 to TRBJ1-2, with 7 positions matching TRBD1. With V trimmed by 7 bases and J by 4 bases, 7 bases remained unmatched. CDR3 length equals 13 residues. Germline V gives CDR1 SGHRS, CDR2 YFSETQ. CDR3 amino acids: CASGTGTAYGYTF. CDR3 DNA sequence: TGCGCCAGCGGCACCGGGACAGCCTATGGCTACACCTTC. The entire variable domain, with the rest obtained from reference TRBV5-1 and TRBJ1-2, is as follows: KAGVTQTPRYLIKTRGQQVTLSCSPISGHRSVSWYQQTPGQGLQFLFEYFSETQRNKGNFPGRFSGRQFSNSRSEMNVSTLELGDSALYLCASGTGTAYGYTFGSGTRLTVV.

The chain combines TRBV19 with TRBJ2-7; maybe TRBD1 (5 bases). V lost 8 bases and J 3 bases, leaving 8 bases between the germline ends. This CDR3 contains 11 residues. The V gene's germline CDR1 is LNHDA and CDR2 SQIVND (reference sequence). The CDR3 sequence: CASGALYEQYF. The CDR3, as DNA: TGTGCCAGTGGGGCGCTCTACGAGCAGTACTTC.

J is TRBJ2-5 and V is TRBV14, with TRBD1 matching 9 bases. Germline CDR1 reads SGHDN; CDR2 reads FVKESK. The CDR3 covers 15 residues. Trimming took 5 bases from V and 4 from J; bases not matched to a gene: 8. The CDR3 is CASSMHGTGRETQYF. The CDR3 DNA follows: TGTGCCAGCAGCATGCACGGGACAGGGCGAGAGACCCAGTACTTC.

The V gene is TRBV19, the J gene TRBJ2-1; the match to TRBD1 covers 10 bases. Germline lookup yields CDR1 LNHDA and CDR2 SQIVND (reference sequence). The CDR3 length is 15 residues. Trimming took 5 bases from V and 7 from J; bases not matched to a gene: 8. CDR3 loop: CASSPTDRGLNEQFF. CDR3 coding DNA: TGTGCCAGTAGTCCTACCGACAGGGGGCTGAATGAGCAGTTCTTC.

This chain uses TRBV29-1 with TRBJ2-7; D call uncertain. Germline V lookup: CDR1 SQVTM, CDR2 ANQGSEA. CDR3 size: 14 residues. Trimming pared 4 bases from V and 0 bases from J, leaving 13 bases between. The CDR3 is CSVGGRLSSYEQYF. Here the CDR3 DNA reads TGCAGCGTTGGTGGAAGACTTAGCTCCTACGAGCAGTACTTC.

The table lists this clone with many counts. The genes are TRBV12-3 or TRBV12-4 and TRBJ1-5; D is ambiguous. This CDR3 contains 13 residues. V gave up 4 bases and J gave up 2 bases, with 6 bases separating them. For the CDR3, the DNA is TGTGCCAGCAGTTACGGTGGCAATCAGCCCCAGCATTTT. Its translation: CASSYGGNQPQHF.

This rearrangement joins TRBV7-9 to TRBJ2-3, with D possibly being TRBD1 (5 bases). Per the germline V gene, CDR1 is SEHNR and CDR2 is FQNEAQ (reference sequence). The V end was cut by 5 bases, the J end by 8 bases, with 20 bases between. The CDR3 covers 15 residues. The CDR3 here is CASSASNRGSGTQYF. CDR3 DNA: TGTGCCAGCAGCGCTAGTAATAGGGGAAGTGGTACGCAGTATTTT.

The genes are TRBV4-1 and TRBJ1-1; D uncertain. The ends were cut back, 4 bases at V and 1 base at J, with 7 bases in the middle. The CDR3 length is 13 residues. Germline CDR1 is MGHRA and CDR2 is YSYEKL. CDR3 bases: TGCGCCAGCAGCCTCACAGAGAACACTGAAGCTTTCTTT. This translates into CASSLTENTEAFF.